A single sample gave rise to the 17 T cell receptor beta chains below, sequenced in a study of blood T cells in healthy people across ages. A second PCR of about 7 to 12 cycles used a sample-barcoded 5' primer and a J-beta primer mix. TCRdb called the 5' RACE reads again in MiXCR, with one record for every CDR3 protein. The repertoire holds 1,800,000 or so distinct CDR3 sequences, around 40% seen once, with under 30% in the top ten. The specimen was blood. All receptors come from a human donor in good health.

In its sample, this clonotype was seen a few times. The V call is TRBV7-2, the J call TRBJ2-7; D is possibly TRBD1 (6 bases). Trimming left V 3 bases short and J 2 bases short, with 14 bases between. This CDR3 contains 15 residues. Germline assignment: CDR1 SGHTA and CDR2 FQGNSA. The CDR3 DNA reads TGTGCCAGCAGCTTGGTGCAGGGGTCCCCCTACGAGCAGTACTTC. It specifies CASSLVQGSPYEQYF. The full variable domain, in which reference TRBV7-2 and TRBJ2-7 provide the parts outside the CDR3, is GAGVSQSPSNKVTEKGKDVELRCDPISGHTALYWYRQSLGQGLEFLIYFQGNSAPDKSGLPSDRFSAERTGGSVSTLTIQRTQQEDSAVYLCASSLVQGSPYEQYFGPGTRLTVT.

This clonotype occurred a few times. The CDR3 coding sequence is TGTGCCAGCAGTGAATATTTCAGGTCCCGGGATAGCACAGATACGCAGTATTTT. Its protein product is CASSEYFRSRDSTDTQYF. V usage is TRBV25-1 and J usage is TRBJ2-3, with D maybe TRBD2 (5 bases). From germline, CDR1 is MGHDK and CDR2 SYGVNS. This CDR3 comprises 18 residues. V gave up 0 bases and J gave up 0 bases, with 16 bases separating them.

This clonotype was counted between two and nine times. The rearrangement links TRBV12-5 to TRBJ1-2; perhaps TRBD1 as D (5 bases). The CDR3 length is 17 residues. Germline V gene sequence: CDR1 LGHNT, CDR2 FRNRAP. Trimming left V 2 bases short and J 0 bases short, with 16 bases between. The CDR3 sequence: CASGLQGPAGPNYGYTF. The CDR3 nucleotides are TGTGCTAGTGGTTTGCAGGGTCCCGCGGGTCCTAACTATGGCTACACCTTC.

This clonotype was seen only a few times. The V gene is TRBV5-1, the J gene TRBJ1-2, with 9 bases that match TRBD1. The CDR3 sequence is 13 residues long. Germline-derived CDR1 and CDR2 are SGHRS and YFSETQ. J lost 6 bases, V lost 5 bases, and 5 bases had no gene match. The CDR3 protein is CASRRDRDHGYTF. CDR3 nucleotide sequence: TGCGCCAGCAGACGGGACAGGGATCATGGCTACACCTTC.

V and J are TRBV7-2 and TRBJ1-5; possible D gene TRBD1, 6 bases. Germline CDR1 is SGHTA and CDR2 is FQGNSA. This CDR3 is built from 14 residues. Trimming cost V 5 bases and J 4 bases, with 12 bases left between them. The CDR3 loop is CASSLTQGNQPQHF. The CDR3 coding sequence is TGTGCCAGCAGCCTAACCCAGGGGAATCAGCCCCAGCATTTT. The complete variable domain, with remaining parts taken from reference TRBV7-2 and TRBJ1-5, reads GAGVSQSPSNKVTEKGKDVELRCDPISGHTALYWYRQSLGQGLEFLIYFQGNSAPDKSGLPSDRFSAERTGGSVSTLTIQRTQQEDSAVYLCASSLTQGNQPQHFGDGTRLSIL.

This clonotype was seen more than once but under ten times. This rearrangement joins TRBV12-3 or TRBV12-4 to TRBJ2-3; 7 bases are a match to TRBD2. Trimming at V came to 6 bases and at J to 0 bases, leaving 12 bases not matched to a gene. The CDR3 covers 17 residues. CDR3 nucleotide sequence: TGTGCCAGCAGCCTGAGATCCAGCGGGGCTAGCACAGATACGCAGTATTTT. Amino acid sequence: CASSLRSSGASTDTQYF.

Here the CDR3 DNA reads TGTGCCAGCAGCTTAGGGCTAGGGCTTGAAGCTTTCTTT. As protein: CASSLGLGLEAFF. This chain joins TRBV7-2 and TRBJ1-1; D ambiguous. Germline-derived CDR1 and CDR2 are SGHTA and FQGNSA. This CDR3 spans 13 amino acids. V was clipped by 1 base and J by 7 bases, with 10 bases between them.

The genes are TRBV6-1 and TRBJ2-1, with a tentative D call TRBD2 (5 bases). V was clipped by 7 bases and J by 6 bases, with 7 bases between them. Germline-derived CDR1 and CDR2 are MNHNS and SASEGT. The CDR3 totals 11 residues. The CDR3 region has the DNA TGTGCCAGCAAACGGGGCAATGAGCAGTTCTTC. It yields the protein CASKRGNEQFF.

This clonotype was found a few times. V gene TRBV28 combines with J gene TRBJ2-7; TRBD2 matches 10 bases. Trimming at V came to 4 bases and at J to 3 bases, leaving 6 bases not matched to a gene. This CDR3 spans 15 amino acids. Looked up from germline, CDR1 is MDHEN and CDR2 is SYDVKM. The CDR3 sequence: CASSSPSGGLYEQYF. CDR3 DNA sequence: TGTGCCAGCAGTTCCCCTAGCGGGGGCCTCTACGAGCAGTACTTC.

This clonotype has only a few counts. The rearrangement links TRBV20-1 to TRBJ1-4, with unresolved D. This CDR3 region has 11 residues. The V and J ends lost 7 bases and 3 bases respectively, with 6 bases between them. From germline, CDR1 is DFQATT and CDR2 SNEGSKA (reference sequence). Here the CDR3 DNA reads TGCAGTGTCGGGTCTAATGAAAAACTGTTTTTT. This gives the protein CSVGSNEKLFF.

This clonotype has more than one count but fewer than ten. The chain recombines TRBV4-3 with TRBJ2-3, with 9 bases lining up with TRBD2. Trimming at V came to 0 bases and at J to 2 bases, leaving 3 bases not matched to a gene. This CDR3 contains 16 residues. Germline V gives CDR1 LGHNA, CDR2 YSLEER. The CDR3 protein is CASSQEASGDTDTQYF. The CDR3 DNA is TGCGCCAGCAGCCAAGAGGCTAGCGGGGACACAGATACGCAGTATTTT.

V is TRBV3-1 and J is TRBJ2-1; 11 bases line up with TRBD2. Germline lookup yields CDR1 LGHDT and CDR2 YNNKEL (reference sequence). The CDR3 is made up of 17 amino acids. V dropped 1 base and J dropped 7; count of bases not matched to a gene: 9. The CDR3 region has the DNA TGTGCCAGCAGCCAAGTCTTACTAGCGGGGGCAAGAAATGAGCAGTTCTTC. Encoded protein: CASSQVLLAGARNEQFF.

The chain joins TRBV20-1 to TRBJ2-3; tentatively, D is TRBD2 (6 bases). V gave up 6 bases and J gave up 6 bases, with 10 bases separating them. The CDR3 has 11 residues. CDR1 is DFQATT and CDR2 is SNEGSKA in the germline V gene (reference sequence). The CDR3 sequence is CSAPSVDTQYF. CDR3 DNA sequence: TGCAGTGCACCTAGCGTCGATACGCAGTATTTT.

This clonotype has ten or more counts. The chain uses TRBV2 and TRBJ2-1, with TRBD2 matching over 12 bases. Per germline, CDR1 SNHLY and CDR2 FYNNEI. The CDR3 is 18 residues long. The V and J ends lost 2 bases and 0 bases, in that order; junction bases with no gene match: 5. In DNA form, the CDR3 reads TGTGCCAGCAGTGAAAGGCTAGCGGGGGGGAGCTCCTACAATGAGCAGTTCTTC. It is translated as CASSERLAGGSSYNEQFF.

This clonotype has only a few counts. The rearrangement links TRBV2 to TRBJ2-1, with 8 bases identical to TRBD1. The V gene end was trimmed by 7 bases and the J gene end by 7 bases; junction bases not matched to a gene: 12. This CDR3 is built from 15 residues. Germline CDR1 SNHLY, CDR2 FYNNEI. The CDR3: CASTLQGGPWNEQFF. Here the CDR3 DNA reads TGTGCCAGCACCCTACAGGGGGGACCCTGGAATGAGCAGTTCTTC.

The chain recombines TRBV15 with TRBJ2-5; D is possibly TRBD1 or TRBD2 (5 bases each). Germline loops: CDR1 LNHNV, CDR2 YYDKDF (reference sequence). This CDR3 spans 14 amino acids. Trimming removed 0 bases at V and 5 bases at J, with 10 bases between. The CDR3: CATSRDGGRETQYF. CDR3 DNA sequence: TGTGCCACCAGCAGAGATGGGGGTCGGGAGACCCAGTACTTC. Based on the CDR3 plus reference TRBV15 and TRBJ2-5, the full variable domain is DAMVIQNPRYQVTQFGKPVTLSCSQTLNHNVMYWYQQKSSQAPKLLFHYYDKDFNNEADTPDNFQSRRPNTSFCFLDIRSPGLGDTAMYLCATSRDGGRETQYFGPGTRLLVL.

The gene calls are TRBV29-1 and TRBJ1-1, with 7 bases that match TRBD1. Germline values: CDR1 SQVTM, CDR2 ANQGSEA. CDR3 length: 15 residues. The J segment lost 1 base and the V segment lost 1 base, leaving 6 bases of the junction unmatched. The CDR3 coding sequence is TGCAGCGTTGAAGGGGACAGAAGAGAGAACACTGAAGCTTTCTTT. The encoded protein is CSVEGDRRENTEAFF.